The 15 T cell receptor beta chains below all came from one sample that was sequenced in a study of shared clonotypes between healthy human individuals. Measured with immunoSEQ multiplex PCR; TCRdb has only the in-frame clones, and not every one. The repertoire includes around 510,000 clones, 90% to 96% of them detected once, and around 0.066% sits in the top ten. Sequencing input: naive CD4+ T cells sorted from blood. This sample's subset: CD45RA+ positively selected. Receptor source: a woman aged 25-40 years in good health.

The chain links TRBV2 to TRBJ1-1; D ambiguous. Per the germline V gene, CDR1 is SNHLY and CDR2 is FYNNEI. Trimming cost V 6 bases and J 0 bases, with 11 bases left between them. This CDR3 contains 14 residues. The CDR3 DNA sequence: TGTGCCAGCAGGGCAAAATTCATGAACACTGAAGCTTTCTTT. This gives the protein CASRAKFMNTEAFF.

The V and J genes are TRBV4-1 and TRBJ2-3; 9 nucleotides align to TRBD2. Germline trimming cut 0 bases from V and 2 bases from J; bases unmatched to any gene: 6. This CDR3 region has 17 residues. Germline lookup yields CDR1 MGHRA and CDR2 YSYEKL. The CDR3 DNA reads TGCGCCAGCAGCCAAGAGGGACGCGGGAGGGCCACAGATACGCAGTATTTT. Its protein product is CASSQEGRGRATDTQYF.

This chain connects TRBV5-5 to TRBJ2-7; D gene uncertain. V shed 3 bases and J shed 0 bases, with 4 bases lying between them. The CDR3 covers 12 residues. Germline V gene data show CDR1 as SGHKS and CDR2 as YYEKEE (reference sequence). As DNA, the CDR3 is TGTGCCAGCAGCTCCTCCTCCTACGAGCAGTACTTC. This sequence encodes CASSSSSYEQYF.

V gene TRBV30 combines with J gene TRBJ1-5, with D perhaps TRBD1 (6 bases). CDR1 and CDR2 from the germline V gene are GTSNPN and SVGIG (reference sequence). CDR3 size: 16 residues. V dropped 2 bases and J dropped 0 bases, with 14 bases sitting between them. As DNA, the CDR3 is TGTGCCTGGAGTTGGGGGGGGCTTTATAGCAATCAGCCCCAGCATTTT. Its protein product is CAWSWGGLYSNQPQHF.

The chain employs TRBV6-1 and TRBJ1-1, with D uncertain. Germline V gene sequence: CDR1 MNHNS, CDR2 SASEGT. CDR3 length: 12 residues. Trimming stripped 8 bases from V and 6 bases from J, with 13 bases between. In DNA, the CDR3 is TGTGCCAGCCGCTATAAATGGGCTGAAGCTTTCTTT. Its translation: CASRYKWAEAFF.

The rearrangement links TRBV23-1 to TRBJ2-7, with 7 bases lining up with TRBD1. TRBV23-1 is designated an ORF whose function remains uncertain. The V and J ends lost 4 bases and 7 bases, in that order; junction bases with no gene match: 13. The CDR3 loop spans 15 amino acids. The CDR3 loop is CASSPPRTGALEQYF. The CDR3 nucleotides read TGCGCCAGCAGTCCTCCCAGGACAGGCGCCCTGGAGCAGTACTTC.

The chain couples TRBV27 to TRBJ1-6; possibly TRBD1 for D (6 bases). V was shortened by 7 bases and J by 8 bases, with 24 bases between the two germline ends. Per germline, CDR1 MNHEY and CDR2 SMNVEV (reference sequence). The CDR3 is made up of 17 amino acids. Here the CDR3 DNA reads TGTGCCAGCAAAATAGGGGGAAGGGCCCAAGGTTATTCACCCCTCCACTTT. The encoded protein is CASKIGGRAQGYSPLHF.

The chain is built from TRBV5-6 and TRBJ1-1, with D uncertain. The germline V gene has CDR1 SGHDT and CDR2 YYEEEE. V lost 3 bases to trimming and J lost 1 base, with 13 bases between them. The CDR3 is 15 residues long. The CDR3 region has the DNA TGTGCCAGCAGCTACCTCTCCAGAGGGAACACTGAAGCTTTCTTT. Its translation: CASSYLSRGNTEAFF.

The V gene is TRBV7-9, the J gene TRBJ2-2; tentative D call: TRBD2 (6 bases). Germline assignment: CDR1 SEHNR and CDR2 FQNEAQ (reference sequence). This CDR3 has 15 amino acids. The germline V and J ends were trimmed by 1 base and 5 bases, with 11 bases remaining between them. Written as DNA, the CDR3 is TGTGCCAGCAGCTTAGAGGGAGGAGGGACCGGGGAGCTGTTTTTT. Its translation is CASSLEGGGTGELFF. The full variable domain, its missing parts supplied by reference TRBV7-9 and TRBJ2-2, is DTGVSQNPRHKITKRGQNVTFRCDPISEHNRLYWYRQTLGQGPEFLTYFQNEAQLEKSRLLSDRFSAERPKGSFSTLEIQRTEQGDSAMYLCASSLEGGGTGELFFGEGSRLTVL.

The rearrangement uses TRBV6-1 and TRBJ1-2, with D possibly being TRBD1 (5 bases). Germline V gene data show CDR1 as MNHNS and CDR2 as SASEGT. This CDR3 is 15 amino acids long. V was pared by 7 bases and J by 2 bases, with 17 bases between. In DNA form, the CDR3 reads TGTGCCAGCACCCCGTTTCAGGGACTCAACTATGGCTACACCTTC. It yields the protein CASTPFQGLNYGYTF.

The chain recombines TRBV4-2 with TRBJ1-6; D ambiguous. Deletions cut 0 bases from V and 9 bases from J, with 12 bases between. CDR3 length: 15 amino acids. CDR1 is LGHNA and CDR2 is YNFKEQ in the germline V gene. The CDR3, as DNA: TGTGCCAGCAGCCAAGAACAGTCTCAAGGTTCACCCCTCCACTTT. Protein sequence: CASSQEQSQGSPLHF.

The J gene is TRBJ2-1, the V gene TRBV7-2, with 9 bases lining up with TRBD2. Per the germline V gene, CDR1 is SGHTA and CDR2 is FQGNSA. Trimming at V came to 1 base and at J to 5 bases, leaving 6 bases not matched to a gene. CDR3 length: 16 residues. The CDR3 is CASSLVGGRGHNEQFF. For the CDR3, the DNA is TGTGCCAGCAGCTTAGTTGGCGGGAGGGGTCACAATGAGCAGTTCTTC.

The chain combines TRBV6-1 with TRBJ1-1; D ambiguous. Germline assignment: CDR1 MNHNS and CDR2 SASEGT. The length of the CDR3 is 13 residues. V was shortened by 11 bases and J by 5 bases, with 18 bases between the two germline ends. Here the CDR3 reads CALAALGGTEAFF. CDR3 nucleotides: TGTGCCCTGGCCGCCCTCGGAGGGACTGAAGCTTTCTTT.

The chain joins TRBV10-1 to TRBJ2-7, with D unclear. The CDR3 length is 13 residues. Germline CDR1 reads WNHNN; CDR2 reads SYGVQD (reference sequence). Trimming cost V 4 bases and J 0 bases, with 7 bases left between them. The CDR3 nucleotides are TGCGCCAGCAGTGGGGCCAACTCCTACGAGCAGTACTTC. Its translation: CASSGANSYEQYF.

The V and J genes are TRBV7-8 and TRBJ1-4, with D perhaps TRBD1 (5 bases). Germline V gene lookup returns CDR1 SGHVS and CDR2 FQNEAQ. V lost 2 bases and J 2 bases, leaving 15 bases between the germline ends. The CDR3 has 17 amino acids. The CDR3 DNA reads as TGTGCCAGCAGCTTACTGGTTGGGGCAAGTACTAATGAAAAACTGTTTTTT. Translated: CASSLLVGASTNEKLFF.